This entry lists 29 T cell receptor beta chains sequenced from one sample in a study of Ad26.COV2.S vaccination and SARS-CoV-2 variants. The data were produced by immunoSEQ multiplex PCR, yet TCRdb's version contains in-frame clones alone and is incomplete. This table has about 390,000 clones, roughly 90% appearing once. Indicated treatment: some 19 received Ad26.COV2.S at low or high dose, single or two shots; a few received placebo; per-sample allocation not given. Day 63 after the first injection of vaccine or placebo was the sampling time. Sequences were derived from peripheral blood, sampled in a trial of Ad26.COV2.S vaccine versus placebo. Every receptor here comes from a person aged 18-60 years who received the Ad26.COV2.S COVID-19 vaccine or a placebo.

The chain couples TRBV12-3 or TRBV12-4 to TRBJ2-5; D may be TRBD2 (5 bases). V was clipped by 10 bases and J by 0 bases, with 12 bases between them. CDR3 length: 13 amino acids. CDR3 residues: CATKDWYQETQYF. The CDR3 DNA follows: TGTGCCACCAAGGACTGGTACCAAGAGACCCAGTACTTC.

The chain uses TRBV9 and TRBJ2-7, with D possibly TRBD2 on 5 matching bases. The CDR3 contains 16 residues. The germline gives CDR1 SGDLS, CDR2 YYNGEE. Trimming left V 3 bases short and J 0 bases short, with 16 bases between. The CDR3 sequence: CASSANRDHSSYEQYF. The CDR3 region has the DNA TGTGCCAGCAGCGCCAACCGGGATCATTCCTCCTACGAGCAGTACTTC. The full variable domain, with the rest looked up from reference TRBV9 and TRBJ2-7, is DSGVTQTPKHLITATGQRVTLRCSPRSGDLSVYWYQQSLDQGLQFLIQYYNGEERAKGNILERFSAQQFPDLHSELNLSSLELGDSALYFCASSANRDHSSYEQYFGPGTRLTVT.

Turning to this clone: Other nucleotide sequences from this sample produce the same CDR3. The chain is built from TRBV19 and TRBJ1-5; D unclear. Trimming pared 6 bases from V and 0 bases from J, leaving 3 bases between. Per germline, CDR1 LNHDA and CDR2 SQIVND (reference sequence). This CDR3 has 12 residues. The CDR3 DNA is TGTGCCAGTAGGGATAGCAATCAGCCCCAGCATTTT. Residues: CASRDSNQPQHF.

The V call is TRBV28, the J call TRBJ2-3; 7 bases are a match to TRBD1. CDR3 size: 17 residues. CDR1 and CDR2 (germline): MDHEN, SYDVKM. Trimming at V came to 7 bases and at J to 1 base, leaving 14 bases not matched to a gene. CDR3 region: CASNIRILGQGTDTQYF. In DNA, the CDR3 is TGTGCCAGCAACATTCGGATCCTTGGACAGGGCACAGATACGCAGTATTTT.

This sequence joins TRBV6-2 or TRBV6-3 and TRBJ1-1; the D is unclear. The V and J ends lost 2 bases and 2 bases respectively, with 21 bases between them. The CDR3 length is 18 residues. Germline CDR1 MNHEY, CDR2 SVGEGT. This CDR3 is CASSYVTGIQTTNTEAFF. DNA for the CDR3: TGTGCCAGCAGTTACGTCACCGGTATACAAACCACCAACACTGAAGCTTTCTTT.

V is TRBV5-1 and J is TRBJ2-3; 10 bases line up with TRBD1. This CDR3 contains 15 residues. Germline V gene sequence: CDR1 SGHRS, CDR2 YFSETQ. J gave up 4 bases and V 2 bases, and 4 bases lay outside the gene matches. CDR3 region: CASSFGQGVADTQYF. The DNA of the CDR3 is TGCGCCAGCAGCTTCGGACAGGGGGTTGCAGATACGCAGTATTTT.

CDR3 loop: CASRPTQLAGGGNEQFF. As DNA, the CDR3 is TGTGCCAGCAGGCCCACGCAACTAGCGGGCGGGGGTAATGAGCAGTTCTTC. The V and J genes are TRBV7-9 and TRBJ2-1, with 9 nucleotides matching TRBD2. The V gene end was trimmed by 6 bases and the J gene end by 7 bases; junction bases not matched to a gene: 16. Per germline, CDR1 SEHNR and CDR2 FQNEAQ (reference sequence). This CDR3 spans 17 amino acids. The full variable domain, completed using reference TRBV7-9 and TRBJ2-1, is DTGVSQNPRHKITKRGQNVTFRCDPISEHNRLYWYRQTLGQGPEFLTYFQNEAQLEKSRLLSDRFSAERPKGSFSTLEIQRTEQGDSAMYLCASRPTQLAGGGNEQFFGPGTRLTVL.

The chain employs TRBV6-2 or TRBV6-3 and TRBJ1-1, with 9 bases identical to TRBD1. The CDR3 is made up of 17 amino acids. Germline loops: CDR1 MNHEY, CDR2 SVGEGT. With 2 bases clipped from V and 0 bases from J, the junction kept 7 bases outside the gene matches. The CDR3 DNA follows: TGTGCCAGCAGTTACCCGACAGGGGGTTGGATGAACACTGAAGCTTTCTTT. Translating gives CASSYPTGGWMNTEAFF.

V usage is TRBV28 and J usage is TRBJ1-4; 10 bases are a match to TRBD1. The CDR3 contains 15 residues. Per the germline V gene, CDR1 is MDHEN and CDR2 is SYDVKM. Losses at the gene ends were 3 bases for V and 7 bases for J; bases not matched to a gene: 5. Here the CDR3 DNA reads TGTGCCAGCAGTTTCCAACGACAGGGGGCTGAAAAACTGTTTTTT. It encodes CASSFQRQGAEKLFF.

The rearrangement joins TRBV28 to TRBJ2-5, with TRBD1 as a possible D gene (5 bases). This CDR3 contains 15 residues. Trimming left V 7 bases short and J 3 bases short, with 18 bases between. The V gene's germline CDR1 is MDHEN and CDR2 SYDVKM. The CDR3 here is CASTIGRGKKETQYF. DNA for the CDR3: TGTGCCAGCACCATAGGAAGGGGCAAAAAAGAGACCCAGTACTTC.

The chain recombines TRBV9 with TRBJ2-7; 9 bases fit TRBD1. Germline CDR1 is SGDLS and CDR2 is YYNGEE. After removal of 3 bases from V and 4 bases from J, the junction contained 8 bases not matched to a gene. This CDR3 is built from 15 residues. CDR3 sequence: CASSAMAGTGYEQYF. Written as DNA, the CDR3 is TGTGCCAGCAGCGCAATGGCTGGGACAGGGTACGAGCAGTACTTC.

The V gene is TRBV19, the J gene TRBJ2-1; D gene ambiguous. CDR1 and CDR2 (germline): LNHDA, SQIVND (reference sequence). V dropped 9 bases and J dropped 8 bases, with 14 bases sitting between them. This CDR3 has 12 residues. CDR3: CASLGTGDEQFF. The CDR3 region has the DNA TGTGCCAGCTTAGGAACTGGCGATGAGCAGTTCTTC. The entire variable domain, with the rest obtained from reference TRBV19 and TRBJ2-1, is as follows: DGGITQSPKYLFRKEGQNVTLSCEQNLNHDAMYWYRQDPGQGLRLIYYSQIVNDFQKGDIAEGYSVSREKKESFPLTVTSAQKNPTAFYLCASLGTGDEQFFGPGTRLTVL.

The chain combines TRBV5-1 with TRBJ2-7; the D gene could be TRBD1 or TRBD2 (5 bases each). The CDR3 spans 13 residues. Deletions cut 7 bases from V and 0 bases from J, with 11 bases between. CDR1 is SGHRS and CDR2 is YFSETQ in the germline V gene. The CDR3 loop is CASAKGPSYEQYF. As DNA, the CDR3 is TGCGCCAGCGCCAAGGGACCCTCCTACGAGCAGTACTTC. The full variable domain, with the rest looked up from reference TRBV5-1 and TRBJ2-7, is KAGVTQTPRYLIKTRGQQVTLSCSPISGHRSVSWYQQTPGQGLQFLFEYFSETQRNKGNFPGRFSGRQFSNSRSEMNVSTLELGDSALYLCASAKGPSYEQYFGPGTRLTVT.

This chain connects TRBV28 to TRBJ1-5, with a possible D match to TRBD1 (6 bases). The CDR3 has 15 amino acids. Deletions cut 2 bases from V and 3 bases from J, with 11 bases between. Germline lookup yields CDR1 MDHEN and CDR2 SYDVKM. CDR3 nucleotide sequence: TGTGCCAGCAGTTTAGGGCAGGGGTACAATCAGCCCCAGCATTTT. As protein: CASSLGQGYNQPQHF.

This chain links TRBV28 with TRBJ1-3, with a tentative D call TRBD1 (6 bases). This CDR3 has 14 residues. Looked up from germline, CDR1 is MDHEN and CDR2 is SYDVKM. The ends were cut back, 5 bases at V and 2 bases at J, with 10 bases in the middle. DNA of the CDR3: TGTGCCAGCAGTGAACACAGGGCTGGAAACACCATATATTTT. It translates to CASSEHRAGNTIYF.

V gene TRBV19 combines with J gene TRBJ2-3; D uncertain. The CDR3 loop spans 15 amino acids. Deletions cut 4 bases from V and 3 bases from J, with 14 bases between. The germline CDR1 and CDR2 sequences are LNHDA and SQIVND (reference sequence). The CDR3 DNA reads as TGTGCCAGTAGTACCTGGACGGCTCGAACAGATACGCAGTATTTT. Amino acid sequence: CASSTWTARTDTQYF.

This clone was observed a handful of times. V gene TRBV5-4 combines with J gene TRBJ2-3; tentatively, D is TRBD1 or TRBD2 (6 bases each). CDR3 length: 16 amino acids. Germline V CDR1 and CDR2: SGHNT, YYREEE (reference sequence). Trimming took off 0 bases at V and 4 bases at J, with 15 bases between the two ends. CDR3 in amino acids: CASSLGWGAQSDTQYF. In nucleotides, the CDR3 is TGTGCCAGCAGCTTGGGGTGGGGGGCGCAGTCAGATACGCAGTATTTT.

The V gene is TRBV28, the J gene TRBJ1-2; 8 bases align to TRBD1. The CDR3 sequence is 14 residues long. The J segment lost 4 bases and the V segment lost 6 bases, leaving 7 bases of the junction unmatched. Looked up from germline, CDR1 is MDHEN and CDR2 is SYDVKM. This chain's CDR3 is CASRPDRGSYGYTF. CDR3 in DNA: TGTGCCAGCAGGCCCGACAGGGGCTCCTATGGCTACACCTTC.

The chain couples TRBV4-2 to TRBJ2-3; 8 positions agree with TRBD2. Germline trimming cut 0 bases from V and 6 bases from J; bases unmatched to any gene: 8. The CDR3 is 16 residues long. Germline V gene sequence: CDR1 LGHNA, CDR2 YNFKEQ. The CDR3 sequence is CASSQELAGGRDTQYF. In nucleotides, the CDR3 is TGTGCCAGCAGCCAAGAGCTGGCGGGGGGTAGGGATACGCAGTATTTT.

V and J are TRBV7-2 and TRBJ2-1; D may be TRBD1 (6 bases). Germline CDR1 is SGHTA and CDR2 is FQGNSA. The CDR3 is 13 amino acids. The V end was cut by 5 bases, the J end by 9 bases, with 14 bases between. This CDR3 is CASSPQRQVEQFF. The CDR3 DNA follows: TGTGCCAGCAGCCCCCAGAGACAGGTTGAGCAGTTCTTC.

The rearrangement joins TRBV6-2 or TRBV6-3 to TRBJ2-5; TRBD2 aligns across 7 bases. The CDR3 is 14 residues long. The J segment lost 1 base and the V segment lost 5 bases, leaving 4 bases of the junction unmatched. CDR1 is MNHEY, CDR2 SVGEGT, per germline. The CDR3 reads CASSRLAVQETQYF. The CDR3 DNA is TGTGCCAGCAGTCGGCTAGCGGTCCAAGAGACCCAGTACTTC.

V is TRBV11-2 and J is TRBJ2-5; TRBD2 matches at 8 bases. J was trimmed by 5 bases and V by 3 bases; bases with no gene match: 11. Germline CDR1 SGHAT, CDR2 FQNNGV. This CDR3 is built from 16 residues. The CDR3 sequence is CASSFRSSGAPETQYF. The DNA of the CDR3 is TGTGCCAGCAGCTTCCGTAGTAGCGGGGCCCCCGAGACCCAGTACTTC.

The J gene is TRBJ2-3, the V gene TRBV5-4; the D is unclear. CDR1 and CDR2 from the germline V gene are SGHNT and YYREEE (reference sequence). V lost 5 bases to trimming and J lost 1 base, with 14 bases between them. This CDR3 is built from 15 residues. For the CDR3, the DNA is TGTGCCAGCAGTCTTGGGCCCGGACGCACAGATACGCAGTATTTT. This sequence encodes CASSLGPGRTDTQYF.

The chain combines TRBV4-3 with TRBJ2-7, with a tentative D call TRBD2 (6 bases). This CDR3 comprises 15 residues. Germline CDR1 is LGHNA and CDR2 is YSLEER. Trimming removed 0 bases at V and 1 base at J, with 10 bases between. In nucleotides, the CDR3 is TGCGCCAGCAGCCAAGATCGGAGGGAGTCCTACGAGCAGTACTTC. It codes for CASSQDRRESYEQYF.

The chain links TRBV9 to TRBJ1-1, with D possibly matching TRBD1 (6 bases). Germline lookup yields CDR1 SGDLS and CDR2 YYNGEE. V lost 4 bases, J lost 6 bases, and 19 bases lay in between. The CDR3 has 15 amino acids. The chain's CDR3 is CASSNQQGPSAEAFF. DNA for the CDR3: TGTGCCAGCAGCAACCAACAGGGACCCTCGGCTGAAGCTTTCTTT. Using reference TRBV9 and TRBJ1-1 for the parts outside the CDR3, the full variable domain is DSGVTQTPKHLITATGQRVTLRCSPRSGDLSVYWYQQSLDQGLQFLIQYYNGEERAKGNILERFSAQQFPDLHSELNLSSLELGDSALYFCASSNQQGPSAEAFFGQGTRLTVV.

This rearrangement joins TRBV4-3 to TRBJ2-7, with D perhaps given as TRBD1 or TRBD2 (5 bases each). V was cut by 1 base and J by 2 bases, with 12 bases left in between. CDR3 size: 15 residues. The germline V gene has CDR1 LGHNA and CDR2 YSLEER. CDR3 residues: CASSQGQGATYEQYF. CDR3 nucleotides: TGCGCCAGCAGCCAAGGTCAGGGAGCAACCTACGAGCAGTACTTC.

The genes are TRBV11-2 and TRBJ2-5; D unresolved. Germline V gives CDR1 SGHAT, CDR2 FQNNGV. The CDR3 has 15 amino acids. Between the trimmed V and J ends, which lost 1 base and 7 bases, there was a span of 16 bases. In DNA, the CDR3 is TGTGCCAGCAGCTTAGTGGGTGGTCTTCTTGGGACCCAGTACTTC. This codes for CASSLVGGLLGTQYF.

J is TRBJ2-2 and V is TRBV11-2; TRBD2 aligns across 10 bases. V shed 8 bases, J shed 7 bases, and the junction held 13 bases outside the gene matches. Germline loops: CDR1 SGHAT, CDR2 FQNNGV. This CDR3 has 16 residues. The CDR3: CASGSSGGPVGGELFF. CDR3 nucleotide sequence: TGTGCCAGCGGGAGTAGCGGGGGGCCTGTGGGCGGGGAGCTGTTTTTT. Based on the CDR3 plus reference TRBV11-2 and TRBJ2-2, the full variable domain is EAGVAQSPRYKIIEKRQSVAFWCNPISGHATLYWYQQILGQGPKLLIQFQNNGVVDDSQLPKDRFSAERLKGVDSTLKIQPAKLEDSAVYLCASGSSGGPVGGELFFGEGSRLTVL.

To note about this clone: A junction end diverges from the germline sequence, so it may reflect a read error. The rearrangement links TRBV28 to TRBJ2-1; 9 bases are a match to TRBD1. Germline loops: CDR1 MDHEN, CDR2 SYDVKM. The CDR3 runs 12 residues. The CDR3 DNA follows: TGTGCCAGCAGTTTACCGGGACAGGGCCTGATCTTC. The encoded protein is CASSLPGQGLIF.